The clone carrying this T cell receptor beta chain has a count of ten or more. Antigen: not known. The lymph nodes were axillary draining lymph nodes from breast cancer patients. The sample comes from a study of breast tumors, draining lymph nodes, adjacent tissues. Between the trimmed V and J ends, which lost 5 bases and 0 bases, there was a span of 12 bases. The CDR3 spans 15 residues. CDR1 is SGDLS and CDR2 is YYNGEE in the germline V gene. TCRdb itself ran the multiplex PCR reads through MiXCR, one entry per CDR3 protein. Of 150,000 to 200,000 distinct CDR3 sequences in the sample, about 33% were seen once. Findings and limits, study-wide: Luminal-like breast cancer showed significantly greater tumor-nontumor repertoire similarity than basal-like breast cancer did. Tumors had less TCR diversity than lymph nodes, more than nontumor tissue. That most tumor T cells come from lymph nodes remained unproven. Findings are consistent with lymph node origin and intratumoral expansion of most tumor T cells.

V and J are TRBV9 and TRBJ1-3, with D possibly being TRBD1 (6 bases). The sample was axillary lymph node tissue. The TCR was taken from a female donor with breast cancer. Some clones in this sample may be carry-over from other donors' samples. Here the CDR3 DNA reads TGTGCCAGCAGTGTGGACAGTTACTCTGGAAACACCATATATTTT. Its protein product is CASSVDSYSGNTIYF.